The 21 T cell receptor beta chains reported below all come from one sample, sequenced in a study of T cells in Graves' hyperthyroidism and ophthalmopathy. It was RNA transcripts that yielded the amplified TCR beta CDR3 regions. Initially, a first-round RT-PCR of the TCR CDR3 employed the HTBI primer set. TCRdb redid the calling of the multiplex PCR reads with MiXCR, one entry per CDR3 protein. This table has about 540,000 distinct CDR3 sequences, around 45% appearing once. The source material was peripheral blood or thyroid tissue (not recorded which). These TCRs come from a young woman with Graves' hyperthyroidism.

This clonotype appeared a few times. The chain employs TRBV10-3 and TRBJ1-2; the D is unclear. Trimming removed 10 bases from V and 8 bases from J, with 14 bases in between. Germline CDR1 reads ENHRY; CDR2 reads SYGVKD. There are 11 residues in the CDR3. This chain's CDR3 is CASSDAFGYTF. The CDR3 coding sequence is TGTGCCAGCAGCGACGCCTTCGGCTACACCTTC.

This clonotype has only a few counts. This rearrangement joins TRBV20-1 to TRBJ1-5; D is undetermined. The V end lost 2 bases, the J end lost 2 bases, and 13 bases lay between the germline ends. This CDR3 has 15 amino acids. Germline-derived CDR1 and CDR2 are DFQATT and SNEGSKA (reference sequence). CDR3 protein: CSARNPGSGNQPQHF. The CDR3, as DNA: TGCAGTGCTAGAAATCCGGGATCGGGCAATCAGCCCCAGCATTTT.

The sample holds many counts of this clonotype. This chain links TRBV24-1 with TRBJ1-5; D is perhaps TRBD1 (6 bases). Germline values: CDR1 KGHDR, CDR2 SFDVKD. The CDR3 loop spans 13 amino acids. Trimming took off 0 bases at V and 9 bases at J, with 8 bases between the two ends. CDR3 sequence reads: CATSDLRGRPQHF. CDR3 bases: TGTGCCACCAGTGATTTGAGGGGGAGGCCCCAGCATTTT.

The chain employs TRBV15 and TRBJ2-7; D ambiguous. The germline V gene has CDR1 LNHNV and CDR2 YYDKDF (reference sequence). This CDR3 contains 13 residues. Trimming took off 3 bases at V and 5 bases at J, with 11 bases between the two ends. The CDR3 coding sequence is TGTGCCACCAGCAGTGATGGTGTGAACGAGCAGTACTTC. Its translation is CATSSDGVNEQYF. Full variable domain (outside the CDR3, taken from reference TRBV15 and TRBJ2-7): DAMVIQNPRYQVTQFGKPVTLSCSQTLNHNVMYWYQQKSSQAPKLLFHYYDKDFNNEADTPDNFQSRRPNTSFCFLDIRSPGLGDTAMYLCATSSDGVNEQYFGPGTRLTVT.

The chain uses TRBV19 and TRBJ2-7, with 8 bases that match TRBD1. The CDR3 sequence is 14 residues long. V lost 6 bases and J lost 0; bases outside the gene matches: 4. Germline CDR1 is LNHDA and CDR2 is SQIVND (reference sequence). The CDR3 sequence is CASSKQGVSYEQYF. In nucleotides, the CDR3 is TGTGCCAGTAGCAAACAGGGGGTCTCCTACGAGCAGTACTTC.

This clonotype was found many times. The chain is built from TRBV29-1 and TRBJ2-2; 9 bases agree with TRBD2. There are 14 residues in the CDR3. V was clipped by 6 bases and J by 0 bases; unmatched bases: 2. CDR1 is SQVTM, CDR2 ANQGSEA, per germline. CDR3 DNA: TGCAGCGTCCGCGGGAGGGCGAACACCGGGGAGCTGTTTTTT. Amino acid sequence: CSVRGRANTGELFF.

As concerns this clonotype: It may be a read error: a sequence one base away is much more abundant. The V gene is TRBV5-1, the J gene TRBJ1-6; D is uncertain. Germline V gene lookup returns CDR1 SGHRS and CDR2 YFSETQ. The V and J ends lost 4 bases and 11 bases respectively, with 10 bases between them. The CDR3 runs 12 residues. CDR3 in DNA: TGCGCCAGCAGCGGGAACAATCCACCCCTCCACTTT. Translation gives CASSGNNPPLHF.

This sequence joins TRBV20-1 and TRBJ2-7; TRBD2 matches at 10 bases. CDR3 length equals 15 residues. Looked up from germline, CDR1 is DFQATT and CDR2 is SNEGSKA (reference sequence). V shed 6 bases, J shed 5 bases, and the junction held 13 bases outside the gene matches. The CDR3 protein is CSAGGSGRAGNEQYF. Written as DNA, the CDR3 is TGCAGTGCGGGAGGGAGCGGGAGGGCCGGAAACGAGCAGTACTTC.

The chain joins TRBV11-2 to TRBJ2-2, with D perhaps matching TRBD2 (5 bases). The CDR3 sequence is 15 residues long. V gave up 2 bases and J gave up 0 bases, with 7 bases separating them. Germline assignment: CDR1 SGHAT and CDR2 FQNNGV. The CDR3 protein is CASSLQAANTGELFF. The CDR3 region has the DNA TGTGCCAGCAGCTTACAAGCGGCGAACACCGGGGAGCTGTTTTTT.

The chain links TRBV6-1 to TRBJ1-6, with a weak D call TRBD1 (5 bases). Germline CDR1 MNHNS, CDR2 SASEGT. Trimming pared 7 bases from V and 15 bases from J, leaving 22 bases between. CDR3 length equals 14 residues. The CDR3: CASINRATAKGLHF. For the CDR3, the DNA is TGTGCCAGCATCAACCGGGCGACAGCGAAGGGCCTCCACTTT.

On this clonotype: This may be a read error: a much more frequent sequence differs by one nucleotide. The gene calls are TRBV19 and TRBJ1-2; 7 bases fit TRBD1. The germline V gene has CDR1 LNHDA and CDR2 SQIVND (reference sequence). This CDR3 contains 11 residues. The CDR3 is CACSIGGGYTF. The CDR3 nucleotides read TGTGCCTGTAGTATAGGGGGCGGCTACACCTTC. Full variable domain (rest looked up from reference TRBV19 and TRBJ1-2): DGGITQSPKYLFRKEGQNVTLSCEQNLNHDAMYWYRQDPGQGLRLIYYSQIVNDFQKGDIAEGYSVSREKKESFPLTVTSAQKNPTAFYLCACSIGGGYTFGSGTRLTVV.

This clonotype was counted a few times. The CDR3 loop reads CASSTGNRGRKEQYF. CDR3 DNA sequence: TGTGCCAGCAGCACGGGCAACAGGGGGCGGAAGGAGCAGTACTTC. The chain combines TRBV9 with TRBJ2-7; 9 bases align to TRBD1. This CDR3 spans 15 amino acids. Germline lookup yields CDR1 SGDLS and CDR2 YYNGEE. V gave up 4 bases and J gave up 7 bases; unmatched junction bases: 12.

In its sample, this clonotype was seen a few times. The genes are TRBV24-1 and TRBJ2-6; D unresolved. Germline assignment: CDR1 KGHDR and CDR2 SFDVKD. V was pared by 1 base and J by 3 bases, with 6 bases between. There are 15 residues in the CDR3. The CDR3 region has the DNA TGTGCCACCAGTGATTTCTCTAGTGGGGCCAACGTCCTGACTTTC. Protein sequence: CATSDFSSGANVLTF.

The chain links TRBV5-1 to TRBJ1-2; 9 bases are a match to TRBD1. The CDR3 sequence is 13 residues long. Germline CDR1 SGHRS, CDR2 YFSETQ. V was pared by 3 bases and J by 9 bases, with 6 bases of the junction left unmatched. The CDR3 DNA reads as TGCGCCAGCAGCTCGGACAGGGGTGTACGCTACACCTTC. This translates into CASSSDRGVRYTF.

The chain is built from TRBV2 and TRBJ2-5; the D gene is possibly TRBD1 (6 bases). The germline V gene has CDR1 SNHLY and CDR2 FYNNEI. The CDR3 extends over 11 amino acids. Trimming removed 4 bases at V and 7 bases at J, with 7 bases between. In DNA form, the CDR3 reads TGTGCCAGCAGTGCACAGGGGACCCAGTACTTC. Protein product: CASSAQGTQYF.

This chain connects TRBV24-1 to TRBJ2-3; weak D call: TRBD1 (6 bases). Trimming shortened V by 3 bases and J by 0 bases, and 9 bases separated the two germline ends. The CDR3 has 15 residues. Germline CDR1 reads KGHDR; CDR2 reads SFDVKD. The CDR3 sequence: CATSDRGQSTDTQYF. CDR3 DNA: TGTGCCACCAGTGATCGGGGACAAAGCACAGATACGCAGTATTTT.

The chain has TRBV25-1 and TRBJ1-6; TRBD1 is a possible D gene (6 bases). Trimming removed 2 bases at V and 5 bases at J, with 13 bases between. Germline assignment: CDR1 MGHDK and CDR2 SYGVNS. The CDR3 is made up of 16 amino acids. The chain's CDR3 is CASSEPGAVNNSPLHF. CDR3 DNA: TGTGCCAGCAGTGAACCGGGGGCCGTCAATAATTCACCCCTCCACTTT.

V is TRBV7-9 and J is TRBJ2-7, with 7 bases fitting TRBD2. V shed 8 bases, J shed 3 bases, and the junction held 10 bases outside the gene matches. CDR3 length: 14 residues. Per germline, CDR1 SEHNR and CDR2 FQNEAQ (reference sequence). Written as DNA, the CDR3 is TGTGCCAGCCAGCGGGACTACCGGAACTACGAGCAGTACTTC. Translating gives CASQRDYRNYEQYF.

As for this clonotype: This sequence may be a read error, since a much larger clone differs from it by one base. This rearrangement joins TRBV29-1 to TRBJ2-7; TRBD2 matches 9 bases. Germline assignment: CDR1 SQVTM and CDR2 ANQGSEA. This CDR3 contains 13 residues. CDR3 amino acids: CSVAPSGDYKQYF. As DNA, the CDR3 is TGCAGCGTTGCACCTAGCGGGGACTACAAGCAGTACTTC.

Of note for this clonotype: One end of the junction fails to match germline, which may point to a read error. The rearrangement joins TRBV25-1 to TRBJ2-7; 7 bases map to TRBD2. The CDR3 consists of 15 residues. Per germline, CDR1 MGHDK and CDR2 SYGVNS. The CDR3 sequence is CVSSEGASGDYEQYF. The CDR3 coding sequence is TGTGTCAGCAGTGAAGGGGCTAGCGGAGACTACGAGCAGTACTTC.

This clonotype was seen a handful of times. The chain employs TRBV20-1 and TRBJ2-7, with 10 bases lining up with TRBD2. The CDR3 length is 14 residues. The V segment lost 5 bases and the J segment 6 bases; nucleotides outside the gene matches: 10. Germline-derived CDR1 and CDR2 are DFQATT and SNEGSKA (reference sequence). The CDR3 nucleotides read TGCAGTGCTCAGAACAGCGGGAGGGCCAGCGAGCAGTACTTC. Its protein is CSAQNSGRASEQYF.